The present T cell receptor (beta chain) was sequenced within a study of response to subunit inactivated influenza vaccine. Study conclusions and caveats: Each seasonal flu vaccination may recruit only limited new T cells, authors suggested.

The V end was cut by 0 bases, the J end by 8 bases, with 14 bases between. Germline loops: CDR1 SGDLS, CDR2 YYNGEE. The CDR3 has 15 residues. TCRdb ran MiXCR on the RT-PCR reads and lists one entry per CDR3 protein. The sample records roughly 520,000 distinct CDR3 sequences, about 25% being singletons. This clonotype appeared a few times. The antigen is not known. This TCR came from a man aged 50-60 years who received an inactivated influenza vaccine. The sample was CD4+ T cells sorted from PBMCs, taken 4 to 6 days after vaccination. This chain joins TRBV9 and TRBJ1-4; possible D gene TRBD1, 5 bases. The CDR3 DNA sequence: TGTGCCAGCAGCGTAGGTGGGTCGACAGTCGAAAAACTGTTTTTT. It translates to CASSVGGSTVEKLFF.